These 15 T cell receptor beta chains share one sample of origin, sequenced in a study of cytomegalovirus exposure and HLA in healthy donors. PCR employed 60 Vbeta and 13 Jbeta primers. The method was immunoSEQ multiplex PCR; TCRdb's version includes in-frame clones alone and lacks a portion of them. The sample includes fewer than 130,000 clones, around three quarters seen only once; the top ten take 2.6%. Specimen: PBMCs. These TCRs come from a man aged 45-65 years in good health and CMV-seropositive.

This clone came up once. The J gene is TRBJ2-3, the V gene TRBV7-9; 10 bases are a match to TRBD2. CDR3 length: 17 amino acids. From germline, CDR1 is SEHNR and CDR2 FQNEAQ (reference sequence). The junction had 7 bases not matched to a gene; V was cut back by 4 bases and J by 0 bases. CDR3 in amino acids: CASSSRVAGGSTDTQYF. The CDR3 DNA follows: TGTGCCAGCAGCTCCCGGGTAGCGGGAGGAAGCACAGATACGCAGTATTTT.

The CDR3 region has the DNA TGTGCCAGCAGTCTAACCGGGACAGGATCAAATACGCAGTATTTT. Translated: CASSLTGTGSNTQYF. The gene calls are TRBV27 and TRBJ2-3; 8 nucleotides match TRBD1. Germline lookup yields CDR1 MNHEY and CDR2 SMNVEV (reference sequence). The V segment lost 5 bases and the J segment 7 bases; nucleotides outside the gene matches: 11. The CDR3 is made up of 15 amino acids.

This clone has just a few counts. The CDR3 spells CATSRDGAGEAFF. In nucleotides, the CDR3 is TGTGCCACCAGCAGAGATGGGGCCGGCGAAGCTTTCTTT. The V gene is TRBV15, the J gene TRBJ1-1; D perhaps matches TRBD1 (5 bases). V lost 0 bases, J lost 8 bases, and 10 bases lay in between. The CDR3 has 13 residues. Germline assignment: CDR1 LNHNV and CDR2 YYDKDF (reference sequence).

A remark on this clone: Other DNA sequences in this sample translate to the same CDR3. This chain links TRBV12-5 with TRBJ2-2; 9 bases align to TRBD1. The CDR3 loop spans 15 amino acids. Unmatched junction bases numbered 4, after V lost 5 bases and J lost 3 bases. Germline loops: CDR1 LGHNT, CDR2 FRNRAP. Here the CDR3 reads CASGRGTGYTGELFF. CDR3 nucleotide sequence: TGTGCTAGTGGTCGTGGGACAGGGTACACCGGGGAGCTGTTTTTT.

The chain uses TRBV5-1 and TRBJ1-1; D is unresolved. V was pared by 0 bases and J by 1 base, with 10 bases between. This CDR3 has 15 amino acids. Per the germline V gene, CDR1 is SGHRS and CDR2 is YFSETQ. DNA for the CDR3: TGCGCCAGCAGCTTGGTGCCAGGAGGGAACACTGAAGCTTTCTTT. This encodes CASSLVPGGNTEAFF.

This chain joins TRBV5-1 and TRBJ2-1; TRBD2 agrees at 9 bases. Per germline, CDR1 SGHRS and CDR2 YFSETQ. The CDR3 is 18 amino acids. V was pared by 0 bases and J by 7 bases, with 14 bases of the junction left unmatched. In DNA, the CDR3 is TGCGCCAGCAGCTTGGATTTGGCGGGGGGGTCCCATGGGAATGAGCAGTTCTTC. Translated, it gives CASSLDLAGGSHGNEQFF.

This chain connects TRBV10-1 to TRBJ2-2; 10 bases are a match to TRBD2. The CDR3 spans 16 residues. V lost 10 bases to trimming and J lost 5 bases; unmatched junction nucleotides: 13. In germline, CDR1 is WNHNN, CDR2 SYGVQD (reference sequence). The CDR3 protein is CATETRGTSVTGELFF. The CDR3 bases are TGCGCCACCGAGACTAGGGGGACTAGCGTTACCGGGGAGCTGTTTTTT.

This clone appeared a single time. The chain employs TRBV15 and TRBJ2-1; D is perhaps TRBD2 (6 bases). The germline V gene encodes CDR1 LNHNV and CDR2 YYDKDF (reference sequence). This CDR3 comprises 15 residues. V was shortened by 4 bases and J by 6 bases, with 16 bases between the two germline ends. CDR3 sequence reads: CATSILSGYLNEQFF. As DNA, the CDR3 is TGTGCCACCAGCATACTGAGCGGGTATCTCAATGAGCAGTTCTTC.

The rearrangement joins TRBV7-3 to TRBJ2-3; no definite D call. Trimming removed 0 bases from V and 2 bases from J, with 3 bases in between. Germline CDR1 reads SGHTA; CDR2 reads FQGTGA. This CDR3 contains 13 residues. CDR3 sequence (DNA): TGTGCCAGCAGCTTAACCTACACAGATACGCAGTATTTT. Translating it yields CASSLTYTDTQYF.

V usage is TRBV5-1 and J usage is TRBJ1-1; D unclear. Germline-derived CDR1 and CDR2 are SGHRS and YFSETQ. V dropped 5 bases and J dropped 2 bases, with 13 bases sitting between them. The CDR3 length is 14 residues. The CDR3 loop is CASRIREVNTEAFF. The CDR3 nucleotides read TGCGCCAGCAGAATACGGGAGGTCAACACTGAAGCTTTCTTT.

The chain recombines TRBV9 with TRBJ1-3; D not certain. The CDR3 totals 15 residues. Germline CDR1 reads SGDLS; CDR2 reads YYNGEE. V was cut by 0 bases and J by 0 bases, with 7 bases left in between. In DNA, the CDR3 is TGTGCCAGCAGCGTAGCCCCCCTCTCTGGAAACACCATATATTTT. This sequence encodes CASSVAPLSGNTIYF.

V is TRBV2 and J is TRBJ1-4; unclear D gene. Germline-derived CDR1 and CDR2 are SNHLY and FYNNEI. The ends were cut back, 7 bases at V and 8 bases at J, with 8 bases in the middle. The length of the CDR3 is 11 residues. The CDR3 DNA is TGTGCCAGCACGTGGAGCGAAAAACTGTTTTTT. Translated: CASTWSEKLFF. Looking up the rest from reference TRBV2 and TRBJ1-4 gives the full variable domain: EPEVTQTPSHQVTQMGQEVILRCVPISNHLYFYWYRQILGQKVEFLVSFYNNEISEKSEIFDDQFSVERPDGSNFTLKIRSTKLEDSAMYFCASTWSEKLFFGSGTQLSVL.

This clone was detected once. The chain has TRBV7-8 and TRBJ2-5; TRBD1 matches at 11 bases. The CDR3 sequence is 14 residues long. Per germline, CDR1 SGHVS and CDR2 FQNEAQ. With 5 bases clipped from V and 7 bases from J, the junction kept 6 bases outside the gene matches. For the CDR3, the DNA is TGTGCCAGCAGCCTGGACAGGGGGCTGGGGACCCAGTACTTC. It specifies CASSLDRGLGTQYF. Together with reference TRBV7-8 and TRBJ2-5, the CDR3 gives the full variable domain: GAGVSQSPRYKVAKRGQDVALRCDPISGHVSLFWYQQALGQGPEFLTYFQNEAQLDKSGLPSDRFFAERPEGSVSTLKIQRTQQEDSAVYLCASSLDRGLGTQYFGPGTRLLVL.

In the case of this clone: Other DNA sequences from this sample encode an identical CDR3 as well. V gene TRBV10-3 combines with J gene TRBJ2-2, with 8 positions matching TRBD2. CDR3 length equals 14 residues. V was pared by 11 bases and J by 5 bases, with 10 bases of the junction left unmatched. CDR1 is ENHRY, CDR2 SYGVKD, per germline. CDR3 residues: CAVSSGGGTGELFF. CDR3 DNA sequence: TGTGCCGTTTCAAGCGGGGGCGGAACCGGGGAGCTGTTTTTT.

In this sample, this clone turned up once. The V and J genes are TRBV14 and TRBJ2-1; 7 nucleotides agree with TRBD1. Germline CDR1 is SGHDN and CDR2 is FVKESK. The CDR3 extends over 15 amino acids. The V segment lost 3 bases and the J segment 2 bases; nucleotides outside the gene matches: 4. CDR3 loop: CASSHNRGPYNEQFF. The CDR3, as DNA: TGTGCCAGCAGCCATAACAGGGGACCCTACAATGAGCAGTTCTTC.